These T cell receptor beta chains were read from a single sample in a study of T-cell reconstitution after alpha-beta-depleted transplantation in children. A single record per CDR3 protein comes from TCRdb applying MiXCR to the PCR reads. The table includes under 400,000 distinct CDR3 sequences, approximately 20% detected once. Sequences were derived from PBMCs, mostly from graft donor cells, sampled 180 days after TCRalphabeta/CD19-depleted stem cell transplant. Receptors originate from a male patient between 10 and 17 years old who had a stem cell transplant for acute lymphoblastic leukemia, so the T cells may come from the graft donor. Both conserved end residues are part of each CDR3. A D gene is named only where the DNA matches it firmly. Clone size is stated in some rows and not others, as once, few, many or a class when expanded.

>few|14|TRBV9|TRBJ2-5|TRBD1
CASSVTGLQETQYF
TGTGCCAGCAGCGTGACAGGGCTACAAGAGACCCAGTACTTC
>few|16|TRBV6-1|TRBJ1-1|TRBD1
CASRQGQGRGNTEAFF
TGTGCCAGCAGGCAGGGACAGGGAAGAGGGAACACTGAAGCTTTCTTT
>few|13|TRBV5-1|TRBJ1-2|-
CASSLAGVWGYTF
TGCGCCAGCAGCTTGGCGGGGGTTTGGGGCTACACCTTC
>once|14|TRBV10-1|TRBJ2-3|-
CASSESGAGDTQYF
TGCGCCAGCAGTGAGTCGGGAGCGGGAGATACGCAGTATTTT
>-|17|TRBV20-1|TRBJ2-7|TRBD1
CSARAWQGTGAFYEQYF
TGCAGTGCTAGAGCCTGGCAAGGGACAGGGGCGTTCTACGAGCAGTACTTC
>-|13|TRBV30|TRBJ1-5|-
CAWSVLGGQPQHF
TGTGCCTGGAGTGTACTGGGTGGCCAGCCCCAGCATTTT
>-|14|TRBV27|TRBJ1-3|TRBD1
CASSLQGNGNTIYF
TGTGCCAGCAGTCTACAGGGGAACGGAAACACCATATATTTT
>-|13|TRBV19|TRBJ2-7|-
CASSTAGWHEQYF
TGTGCCAGTAGTACGGCAGGGTGGCACGAGCAGTACTTC
>-|14|TRBV5-1|TRBJ2-2|-
CASSSTHPTGELFF
TGCGCCAGCAGCTCGACCCATCCAACCGGGGAGCTGTTTTTT
>-|17|TRBV18|TRBJ2-2|TRBD1
CASSFDRGPKNTGELFF
TGTGCCAGCTCGTTCGACAGGGGCCCGAAAAACACCGGGGAGCTGTTTTTT
>few|16|TRBV7-7|TRBJ2-7|-
CASSYSVGEGDCEQYF
TGTGCCAGCAGCTACTCGGTTGGAGAAGGGGATTGCGAGCAGTACTTC
>-|13|TRBV7-3|TRBJ1-2|-
CASSLLWGHGYTF
TGTGCCAGCAGCTTATTATGGGGTCATGGCTACACCTTC
>-|12|TRBV20-1|TRBJ2-1|-
CSASGSYNEQFF
TGCAGTGCTAGCGGGAGCTACAATGAGCAGTTCTTC
>-|14|TRBV9|TRBJ1-5|-
CASSEWGSNQPQHF
TGTGCCAGCAGCGAGTGGGGTAGCAATCAGCCCCAGCATTTT
>few|16|TRBV27|TRBJ1-6|TRBD1
CASSLQGILPNSPLHF
TGTGCCAGCAGCCTACAGGGGATTCTGCCTAATTCACCCCTCCACTTT
>-|20|TRBV11-1|TRBJ2-3|TRBD2
CASSFPWGSGGPYRTDTQYF
TGTGCCAGCAGCTTTCCCTGGGGTAGCGGGGGCCCTTATCGCACAGATACGCAGTATTTT
>-|14|TRBV6-1|TRBJ2-7|-
CASSARGRPYEQYF
TGTGCCAGCAGTGCCCGAGGGAGGCCCTACGAGCAGTACTTC
>many|13|TRBV10-3|TRBJ2-1|-
CAISESSYNEQFF
TGTGCCATCAGTGAAAGCTCCTACAATGAGCAGTTCTTC
>few|15|TRBV5-1|TRBJ2-2|TRBD1
CASSGQGAQSGELFF
TGCGCCAGCAGCGGACAGGGGGCGCAAAGCGGGGAGCTGTTTTTT
>-|15|TRBV20-1|TRBJ1-1|TRBD1
CSAFRTGGRNTEAFF
TGCAGTGCTTTCCGGACAGGGGGAAGGAACACTGAAGCTTTCTTT
>-|15|TRBV20-1|TRBJ2-5|-
CSARDPSAREETQYF
TGCAGTGCTAGAGATCCCTCAGCTAGGGAGGAGACCCAGTACTTC
>-|17|TRBV7-9|TRBJ2-5|TRBD2
CASSPGLAGVRGETQYF
TGTGCCAGCAGCCCGGGACTAGCGGGAGTCAGGGGAGAGACCCAGTACTTC
>few|15|TRBV4-1|TRBJ2-3|TRBD2
CASSRAGGGADTQYF
TGCGCCAGCAGTCGAGCGGGAGGGGGGGCAGATACGCAGTATTTT
>-|17|TRBV7-3|TRBJ2-3|-
CASSRLAARDLTDTQYF
TGTGCCAGCAGCCGCCTTGCGGCGCGGGACCTCACAGATACGCAGTATTTT
>-|13|TRBV19|TRBJ1-2|-
CASSGRVNYGYTF
TGTGCCAGTAGTGGCCGGGTTAACTATGGCTACACCTTC
>once|16|TRBV15|TRBJ1-4|-
CATSRAIGGPYGKLFF
TGTGCCACCAGCAGAGCTATCGGGGGGCCGTATGGTAAACTGTTTTTT
>-|15|TRBV7-9|TRBJ2-7|-
CASSLVEVLVYEQYF
TGTGCCAGCAGCTTAGTGGAGGTACTAGTCTACGAGCAGTACTTC
>many|13|TRBV29-1|TRBJ2-1|TRBD2
CSVATSWGNEQFF
TGCAGCGTAGCGACTAGCTGGGGCAATGAGCAGTTCTTC
>-|11|TRBV20-1|TRBJ2-7|-
CSASGVVEQYF
TGCAGTGCTAGCGGCGTGGTTGAGCAGTACTTC
>-|15|TRBV20-1|TRBJ2-3|-
CSARAPAGAPDTQYF
TGCAGTGCTAGAGCCCCTGCAGGGGCACCAGATACGCAGTATTTT
>many|14|TRBV6-2/TRBV6-3|TRBJ2-1|TRBD1
CASRARQGIGEQFF
TGTGCCAGCAGGGCCCGACAGGGGATCGGTGAGCAGTTCTTC
>few|13|TRBV7-9|TRBJ2-7|TRBD1
CASSSRQGIEQYF
TGTGCCAGCAGCTCCCGACAGGGCATTGAGCAGTACTTC
>-|12|TRBV24-1|TRBJ1-2|-
CATSDSGVGYTF
TGTGCCACCAGTGATTCAGGGGTTGGCTACACCTTC
>few|22|TRBV6-2/TRBV6-3|TRBJ2-1|TRBD2
CASTPRPGLAGGPYPSYNEQFF
TGTGCCAGCACCCCACGCCCGGGACTAGCGGGAGGGCCGTACCCCTCCTACAATGAGCAGTTCTTC
>-|18|TRBV29-1|TRBJ2-3|-
CSVEEEAGASIFTDTQYF
TGCAGCGTTGAAGAAGAGGCAGGTGCCTCTATTTTCACAGATACGCAGTATTTT
>-|18|TRBV9|TRBJ2-3|-
CASSGGGRNPLSTDTQYF
TGTGCCAGCTCCGGGGGCGGACGAAACCCTCTTAGCACAGATACGCAGTATTTT
>few|14|TRBV4-1|TRBJ2-1|-
CASSQEDSYNEQFF
TGCGCCAGCAGCCAAGAAGATAGTTACAATGAGCAGTTCTTC
>few|13|TRBV25-1|TRBJ2-3|TRBD1
CAPWGQTTDTQYF
TGTGCGCCCTGGGGACAGACGACAGATACGCAGTATTTT
>few|15|TRBV7-6|TRBJ2-4|-
CASSFGGGSKNIQYF
TGTGCCAGCAGCTTCGGGGGCGGTTCCAAAAACATTCAGTACTTC
>few|15|TRBV5-5|TRBJ2-7|TRBD1
CASSFGDRRMWEQYF
TGTGCCAGCAGCTTCGGGGACAGGCGAATGTGGGAGCAGTACTTC
>few|12|TRBV7-9|TRBJ2-1|-
CASSSSANEQFF
TGTGCCAGCAGCAGTAGCGCCAATGAGCAGTTCTTC